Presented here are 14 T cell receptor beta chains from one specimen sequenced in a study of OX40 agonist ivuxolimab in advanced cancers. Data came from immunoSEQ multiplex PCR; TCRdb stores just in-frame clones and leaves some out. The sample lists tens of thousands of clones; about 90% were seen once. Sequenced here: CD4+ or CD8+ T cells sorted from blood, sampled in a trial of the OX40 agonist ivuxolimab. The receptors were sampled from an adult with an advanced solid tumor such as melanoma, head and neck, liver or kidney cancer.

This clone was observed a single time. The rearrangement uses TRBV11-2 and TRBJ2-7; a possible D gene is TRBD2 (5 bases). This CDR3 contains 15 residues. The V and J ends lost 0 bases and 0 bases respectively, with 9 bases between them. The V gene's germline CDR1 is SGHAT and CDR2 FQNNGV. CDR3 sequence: CASSLERGSSYEQYF. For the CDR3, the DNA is TGTGCCAGCAGCTTAGAACGGGGTTCCTCCTACGAGCAGTACTTC.

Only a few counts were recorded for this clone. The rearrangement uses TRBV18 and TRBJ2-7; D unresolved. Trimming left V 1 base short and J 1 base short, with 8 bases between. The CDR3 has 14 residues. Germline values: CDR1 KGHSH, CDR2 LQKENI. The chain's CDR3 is CASSPRSSSYEQYF. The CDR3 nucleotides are TGTGCCAGCTCACCACGGTCTTCTTCCTACGAGCAGTACTTC.

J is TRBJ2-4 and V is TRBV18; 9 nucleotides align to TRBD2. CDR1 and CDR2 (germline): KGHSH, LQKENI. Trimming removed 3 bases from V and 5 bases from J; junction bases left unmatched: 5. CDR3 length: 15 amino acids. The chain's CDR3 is CASSPPGTSQNIQYF. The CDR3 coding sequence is TGTGCCAGCTCACCTCCCGGGACTAGCCAAAACATTCAGTACTTC. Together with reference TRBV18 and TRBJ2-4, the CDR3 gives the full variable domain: NAGVMQNPRHLVRRRGQEARLRCSPMKGHSHVYWYRQLPEEGLKFMVYLQKENIIDESGMPKERFSAEFPKEGPSILRIQQVVRGDSAAYFCASSPPGTSQNIQYFGAGTRLSVL.

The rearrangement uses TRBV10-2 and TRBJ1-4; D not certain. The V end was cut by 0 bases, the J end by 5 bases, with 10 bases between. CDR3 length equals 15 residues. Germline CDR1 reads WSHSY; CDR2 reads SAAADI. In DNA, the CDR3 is TGCGCCAGCAGTGAGTCGTCGACGGGGAATGAAAAACTGTTTTTT. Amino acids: CASSESSTGNEKLFF.

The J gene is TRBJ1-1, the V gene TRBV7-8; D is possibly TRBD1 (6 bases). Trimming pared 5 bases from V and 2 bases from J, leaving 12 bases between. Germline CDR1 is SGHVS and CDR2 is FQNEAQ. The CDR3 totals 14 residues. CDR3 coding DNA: TGTGCCAGCAGCCCCAGGGACATTAACACTGAAGCTTTCTTT. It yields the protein CASSPRDINTEAFF.

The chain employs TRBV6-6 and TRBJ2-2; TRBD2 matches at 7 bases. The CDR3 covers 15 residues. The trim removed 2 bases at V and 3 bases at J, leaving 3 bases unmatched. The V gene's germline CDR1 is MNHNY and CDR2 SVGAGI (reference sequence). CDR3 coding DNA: TGTGCCAGCAGTTACGGGGAGGGGCACACCGGGGAGCTGTTTTTT. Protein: CASSYGEGHTGELFF.

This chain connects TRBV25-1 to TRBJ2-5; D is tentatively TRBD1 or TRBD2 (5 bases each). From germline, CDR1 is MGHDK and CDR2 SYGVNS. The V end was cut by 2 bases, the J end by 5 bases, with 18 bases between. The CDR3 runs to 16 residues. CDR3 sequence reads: CASSEPGTGVRETQYF. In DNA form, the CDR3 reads TGTGCCAGCAGTGAACCCGGGACGGGTGTTAGGGAGACCCAGTACTTC.

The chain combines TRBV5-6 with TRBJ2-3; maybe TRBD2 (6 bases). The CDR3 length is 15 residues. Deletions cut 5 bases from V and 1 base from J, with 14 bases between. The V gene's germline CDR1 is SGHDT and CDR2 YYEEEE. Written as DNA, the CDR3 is TGTGCCAGCAGACCGGGACTGACTCGCACAGATACGCAGTATTTT. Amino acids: CASRPGLTRTDTQYF. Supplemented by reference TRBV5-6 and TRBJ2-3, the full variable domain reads DAGVTQSPTHLIKTRGQQVTLRCSPKSGHDTVSWYQQALGQGPQFIFQYYEEEERQRGNFPDRFSGHQFPNYSSELNVNALLLGDSALYLCASRPGLTRTDTQYFGPGTRLTVL.

DNA for the CDR3: TGTGCCAGCAACGCCCAGACTAACAATCAGCCCCAGCATTTT. Translated, it gives CASNAQTNNQPQHF. The chain couples TRBV6-1 to TRBJ1-5; D uncertain. CDR3 length: 14 amino acids. Looked up from germline, CDR1 is MNHNS and CDR2 is SASEGT. Trimming stripped 7 bases from V and 3 bases from J, with 13 bases between.

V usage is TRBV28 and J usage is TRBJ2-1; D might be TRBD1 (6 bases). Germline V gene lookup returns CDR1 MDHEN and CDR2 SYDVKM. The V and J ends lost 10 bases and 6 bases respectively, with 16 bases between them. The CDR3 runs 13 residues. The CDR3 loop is CATLRQDPNEQFF. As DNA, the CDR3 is TGTGCCACATTAAGACAGGATCCCAATGAGCAGTTCTTC.

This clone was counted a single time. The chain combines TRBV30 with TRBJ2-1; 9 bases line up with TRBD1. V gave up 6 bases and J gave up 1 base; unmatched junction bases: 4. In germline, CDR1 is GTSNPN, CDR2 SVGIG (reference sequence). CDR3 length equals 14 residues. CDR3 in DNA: TGTGCCTGCGACAGGGGGGAGTCCTACAATGAGCAGTTCTTC. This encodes CACDRGESYNEQFF. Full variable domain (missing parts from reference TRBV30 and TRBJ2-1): SQTIHQWPATLVQPVGSPLSLECTVEGTSNPNLYWYRQAAGRGLQLLFYSVGIGQISSEVPQNLSASRPQDRQFILSSKKLLLSDSGFYLCACDRGESYNEQFFGPGTRLTVL.

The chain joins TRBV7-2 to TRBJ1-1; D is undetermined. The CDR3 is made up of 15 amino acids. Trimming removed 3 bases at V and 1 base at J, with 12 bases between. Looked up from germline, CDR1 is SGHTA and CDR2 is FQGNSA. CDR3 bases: TGTGCCAGCAGCTTTGAGGTCACCACGAACACTGAAGCTTTCTTT. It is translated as CASSFEVTTNTEAFF.

CDR3 region: CASSLVAGLTGELFF. CDR3 DNA: TGTGCCAGCAGCTTAGTAGCGGGACTCACCGGGGAGCTGTTTTTT. This chain links TRBV7-3 with TRBJ2-2, with TRBD2 matching 8 bases. Germline V gene data show CDR1 as SGHTA and CDR2 as FQGTGA. The V gene end was trimmed by 2 bases and the J gene end by 4 bases; junction bases not matched to a gene: 3. The CDR3 spans 15 residues.

Written as DNA, the CDR3 is TGTGCCAGCAGCCCCACGACGGTAAGGACTGAAGCTTTCTTT. It specifies CASSPTTVRTEAFF. The chain carries TRBV9 and TRBJ1-1; D remains ambiguous. The V and J ends lost 4 bases and 5 bases respectively, with 15 bases between them. CDR1 is SGDLS and CDR2 is YYNGEE in the germline V gene. This CDR3 is 14 amino acids long.